The clone carrying this T cell receptor (beta chain) was found many times. Unique molecular identifiers were used in preparing the TCRbeta library. TCRdb re-derived calls from the PCR reads in MiXCR, one entry per CDR3 protein. The table shows fewer than 120,000 distinct CDR3 sequences, with about 9.3% occurring only once. These data belong to a study of T-cell reconstitution after alpha-beta-depleted transplantation in children. Germline values: CDR1 SGHRS, CDR2 YFSETQ. V gave up 6 bases and J gave up 3 bases, with 12 bases separating them. The length of the CDR3 is 13 residues. The TCR sequence derives from a human donor who donated a stem cell graft to a child with acute lymphoblastic leukemia. The genes are TRBV5-1 and TRBJ2-5; perhaps D is TRBD1 or TRBD2 (5 bases each). The sample consisted of PBMCs from the stem cell graft donor, taken from the stem cell graft. The CDR3 DNA sequence: TGCGCCAGCACCCGGGGCTCTGAAGAGACCCAGTACTTC. Translation gives CASTRGSEETQYF.